The T cell receptor beta chain under discussion was sequenced for a study of T-cell memory formation after mild COVID-19 (dated by TCRdb to 2020 to 2023). For the wider study: Most TCR sequence clusters were specific to one of the two donors. Two young, previously healthy adult volunteers, one female and one male, were included in the cohort. In a couple of donors, T-cell clones that expanded and contracted after mild COVID-19 were tracked by sequencing TCRalpha and TCRbeta repertoires over time. Overall study results and their limits: Whether the second-wave clones peaking on day 37 were SARS-CoV-2 specific was not confirmed. The study covered only a couple of mild cases, and larger cohorts including severe cases with pre-infection samples were considered necessary. Contracting CD4+ clones appeared mostly in the CM and EM memory subsets, whereas CD8+ clones were enriched in EMRA. The detection of some responding clones in pre-infection memory suggests that pre-existing cross-reactive memory T cells joined the SARS-CoV-2 response. Clones contracting from day 15 to 85 had balanced CD4/CD8 phenotypes, while a second wave expanding from day 15 to 37 was biased towards CD4+.

The sequencing machine was an Illumina NovaSeq 6000. TCRalpha and TCRbeta cDNA libraries were constructed by 5'RACE with constant-segment primers, with sample barcodes and unique molecular identifiers being introduced. Trizol reagent was used to extract RNA from every sample. The libraries were amplified in two PCR steps, and the second step added a second sample barcode and Illumina TruSeq adapters. Sequencing of libraries was performed on an Illumina NovaSeq with 2 x 150 bp paired-end reads. The source study handled its data this way. The reads were demultiplexed and collapsed into UMI-guided consensus sequences using migec v1.2.7. Using mixcr v2.1.11, the UMI consensuses were aligned to TRA and TRB V and J templates and assembled into clonotypes. Clonotypes were classified as expanded or contracted when called significant by both edgeR and NoisET, with noise models trained on biological replicates. For edgeR calls, a false discovery rate-adjusted p below 0.01 and a log2 fold-change threshold of 1 were applied. As an exploratory analysis of dynamics, PCA with hierarchical clustering was applied to max-normalized trajectories of the 1000 most abundant clonotypes. The CD4 or CD8 phenotype of responding clones was assigned using the separately sequenced CD4+ and CD8+ repertoires. Using fastp trimming at Q25 and MiXCR clonotype assembly, TCRdb reanalyzed the public sequencing data and kept in-frame beta chains. Rows matching on CDR3 protein sequence are summarized as one entry with the most common DNA and genes. TCRdb assigned the V and J calls; the authors' analysis was not used. The sample table shows 400,000 to 500,000 distinct CDR3 sequences, and roughly 18% are seen once. The ten largest clonotypes hold roughly 21% of the sample.

In regard to this clonotype: Its antigen is unknown. No base-level quality is on record; no much larger clone is a single base apart.

Trimming leaves V shorter by 5 bases and J shorter by 4 bases, with the junction holding 2 bases beyond the gene matches. The germline V gene encodes CDR1 MNHEY and CDR2 SVGEGT. The CDR3 goes from the cysteine to the phenylalanine over 13 residues. Only the CDR3 region is kept as DNA, spanning 39 bases read in frame from base 1. Ficoll-Paque density gradient centrifugation was used to isolate PBMCs. Recombination joined TRBV6-2 or TRBV6-3 with TRBJ2-3; the junction holds 8 bases that match TRBD1. The sample taken for sequencing was PBMCs or a T cell subset sorted from them (not recorded which). The clonotype originates from a man younger than 35 who had mild COVID-19 (a few samples of this study predate the infection). The sample titles of this study are shuffled in the database, so cell type and time point are left out; the donor was told from shared clones. Read as DNA, the sequence is TGTGCCAGCAGTACAGGGGGGCCAGATACGCAGTATTTT. This sequence encodes CASSTGGPDTQYF.